One sample yielded the 22 T cell receptor beta chains listed below, sequenced in a study of STAT5B mutations in CD4+ large granular lymphocyte leukemia. The method was immunoSEQ multiplex PCR; TCRdb's version includes in-frame clones alone and lacks a portion of them. The data show more than 30,000 clones, roughly 84% seen once. Material for sequencing was CD4+ T cells from blood buffy coats. Every receptor here comes from a human donor in good health.

This clone was seen a handful of times. The chain links TRBV7-9 to TRBJ2-7, with a tentative D call TRBD2 (5 bases). The CDR3 runs to 14 residues. Trimming stripped 5 bases from V and 1 base from J, with 12 bases between. CDR1 and CDR2 from the germline V gene are SEHNR and FQNEAQ (reference sequence). The CDR3 bases are TGTGCCAGCAGCCCCTCAGCGGTGTCCTACGAGCAGTACTTC. It yields the protein CASSPSAVSYEQYF.

The chain joins TRBV5-6 to TRBJ2-7; 9 bases are a match to TRBD2. CDR3 length equals 14 residues. CDR1 and CDR2 (germline): SGHDT, YYEEEE. V shed 2 bases and J 6 bases; nucleotides not matched to a gene: 6. The CDR3 bases are TGTGCCAGCAGCTTTCTAGCGGGGAGCCCCGAGCAGTACTTC. This translates into CASSFLAGSPEQYF.

The chain is built from TRBV18 and TRBJ2-7; no clear D. Trimming took 3 bases from V and 7 from J, leaving 13 bases between them. The CDR3 contains 13 residues. The germline V gene encodes CDR1 KGHSH and CDR2 LQKENI. CDR3 sequence: CASSPAAEGEQYF. The DNA for the CDR3 is TGTGCCAGCTCACCGGCGGCCGAAGGGGAGCAGTACTTC.

CDR3 coding DNA: TGCGCCAGCGGTACAGGGGTCTACGAGCAGTACTTC. It specifies CASGTGVYEQYF. The chain has TRBV5-1 and TRBJ2-7; TRBD1 matches at 7 bases. Trimming removed 7 bases from V and 3 bases from J; junction bases left unmatched: 4. From germline, CDR1 is SGHRS and CDR2 YFSETQ. CDR3 length equals 12 residues.

This chain uses TRBV29-1 with TRBJ2-7; 7 nucleotides agree with TRBD1. Germline V gene data show CDR1 as SQVTM and CDR2 as ANQGSEA. V lost 0 bases and J lost 5; bases outside the gene matches: 10. This CDR3 is 15 amino acids long. The CDR3 nucleotides are TGCAGCGTTGAAGAGGGGTACAGGGGTTCGGACGAGCAGTACTTC. It encodes CSVEEGYRGSDEQYF.

The chain joins TRBV18 to TRBJ2-1; D possibly uses TRBD1 or TRBD2 (6 bases each). Trimming removed 4 bases at V and 6 bases at J, with 16 bases between. The CDR3 totals 15 residues. Germline V gene sequence: CDR1 KGHSH, CDR2 LQKENI. CDR3 region: CASSRDKGRINEQFF. The DNA for the CDR3 is TGTGCCAGCTCACGGGACAAAGGGAGGATCAATGAGCAGTTCTTC.

The rearrangement uses TRBV7-2 and TRBJ1-2; D possibly corresponds to TRBD1 (6 bases). The length of the CDR3 is 13 residues. Germline CDR1 SGHTA, CDR2 FQGNSA. V was trimmed by 5 bases and J by 2 bases, leaving 9 bases between them. CDR3 nucleotide sequence: TGTGCCAGCAGCACAGGGAGGAACTATGGCTACACCTTC. Encoded protein: CASSTGRNYGYTF.

The chain joins TRBV29-1 to TRBJ2-7; D may be TRBD1 (5 bases). Trimming left V 3 bases short and J 6 bases short, with 15 bases between. CDR3 length equals 13 residues. Germline V gene data show CDR1 as SQVTM and CDR2 as ANQGSEA. Here the CDR3 reads CSVDRAGMGEQYF. DNA for the CDR3: TGCAGCGTTGACAGGGCAGGAATGGGCGAGCAGTACTTC.

This clone was seen just once. V is TRBV28 and J is TRBJ2-1, with D perhaps TRBD2 (6 bases). From germline, CDR1 is MDHEN and CDR2 SYDVKM. V gave up 2 bases and J gave up 10 bases, with 12 bases separating them. This CDR3 is 13 amino acids long. CDR3: CASSLGGGREQFF. CDR3 DNA sequence: TGTGCCAGCAGTTTAGGAGGTGGGAGGGAGCAGTTCTTC.

This chain connects TRBV27 to TRBJ2-5; 11 nucleotides align to TRBD1. Germline loops: CDR1 MNHEY, CDR2 SMNVEV (reference sequence). V lost 5 bases and J lost 4; bases outside the gene matches: 9. The CDR3 is 16 residues long. In DNA, the CDR3 is TGTGCCAGCAGTCGGACAGGGGGCCTACTCGGAGAGACCCAGTACTTC. Encoded protein: CASSRTGGLLGETQYF.

This clone has just one count. This sequence joins TRBV19 and TRBJ2-3; maybe TRBD2 (6 bases). The CDR3 is 14 residues long. Germline values: CDR1 LNHDA, CDR2 SQIVND (reference sequence). The V end was cut by 5 bases, the J end by 3 bases, with 12 bases between. The CDR3: CASSPWTITDTQYF. DNA for the CDR3: TGTGCCAGTAGTCCCTGGACTATAACAGATACGCAGTATTTT.

The chain uses TRBV19 and TRBJ2-7, with 12 bases lining up with TRBD2. The CDR3 is 14 amino acids. Germline V lookup: CDR1 LNHDA, CDR2 SQIVND (reference sequence). Trimming at V came to 6 bases and at J to 2 bases, leaving 2 bases not matched to a gene. In DNA, the CDR3 is TGTGCCAGTAGACCTAGCGGGGGGGCCTACGAGCAGTACTTC. This translates into CASRPSGGAYEQYF.

The rearrangement links TRBV19 to TRBJ1-1; D gene uncertain. In germline, CDR1 is LNHDA, CDR2 SQIVND (reference sequence). V lost 0 bases to trimming and J lost 1 base, with 6 bases between them. The CDR3 has 14 residues. DNA of the CDR3: TGTGCCAGTAGTATAGAAAGGTGGAACACTGAAGCTTTCTTT. Translated, it gives CASSIERWNTEAFF.

CDR3 coding DNA: TGTGCCAGCAGAGCCGGGACAACGAACACCGGGGAGCTGTTTTTT. As protein: CASRAGTTNTGELFF. The chain is built from TRBV7-7 and TRBJ2-2; a weak D match, TRBD1 (6 bases). V lost 6 bases to trimming and J lost 0 bases, with 11 bases between them. Germline V CDR1 and CDR2: SSHAT, FNYEAQ (reference sequence). The length of the CDR3 is 15 residues.

The chain joins TRBV12-2 to TRBJ2-1. TRBV12-2 is annotated as a pseudogene. The CDR3 runs 15 residues. CDR3 sequence reads: CASRPTGTAEDEQFF. The DNA for the CDR3 is TGTGCAAGTCGCCCCACCGGGACCGCTGAGGATGAGCAGTTCTTC.

This chain links TRBV5-1 with TRBJ1-5, with a tentative D call TRBD1 (5 bases). The CDR3 has 14 residues. Trimming removed 5 bases from V and 6 bases from J, with 15 bases in between. Germline V gene sequence: CDR1 SGHRS, CDR2 YFSETQ. CDR3 nucleotides: TGCGCCAGCAGTCCCGTAGCAGGGACTCAGCCCCAGCATTTT. This gives the protein CASSPVAGTQPQHF.

V usage is TRBV5-1 and J usage is TRBJ2-5; 12 bases are a match to TRBD2. Unmatched junction bases numbered 6, after V lost 1 base and J lost 2 bases. CDR1 and CDR2 from the germline V gene are SGHRS and YFSETQ. The CDR3 has 17 amino acids. The CDR3 sequence is CASSLRTSGNWQETQYF. DNA for the CDR3: TGCGCCAGCAGCTTGCGGACTAGCGGGAATTGGCAAGAGACCCAGTACTTC.

This clone has a single count. The chain has TRBV9 and TRBJ2-1; 7 bases line up with TRBD2. Trimming at V came to 4 bases and at J to 4 bases, leaving 5 bases not matched to a gene. Germline V gene sequence: CDR1 SGDLS, CDR2 YYNGEE. CDR3 length: 14 amino acids. For the CDR3, the DNA is TGTGCCAGCAGCATGGGGGAGGGGTACAATGAGCAGTTCTTC. Translation: CASSMGEGYNEQFF.

The chain recombines TRBV29-1 with TRBJ1-3, with 7 bases aligning to TRBD1. The CDR3 has 14 amino acids. Unmatched junction bases numbered 3, after V lost 4 bases and J lost 0 bases. Per the germline V gene, CDR1 is SQVTM and CDR2 is ANQGSEA. Here the CDR3 DNA reads TGCAGCGTTGTGGGACAGCCCTCTGGAAACACCATATATTTT. This encodes CSVVGQPSGNTIYF.

The genes are TRBV30 and TRBJ2-7; maybe TRBD2 (6 bases). CDR3 length: 18 residues. Per germline, CDR1 GTSNPN and CDR2 SVGIG (reference sequence). Trimming shortened V by 1 base and J by 0 bases, and 22 bases separated the two germline ends. The CDR3 DNA reads TGTGCCTGGAGTGAGACAGTATTAGGACTACCGAGCTCCTACGAGCAGTACTTC. Protein: CAWSETVLGLPSSYEQYF.

The chain carries TRBV6-1 and TRBJ1-1, with D possibly TRBD1 on 6 matching bases. Germline values: CDR1 MNHNS, CDR2 SASEGT. V was pared by 5 bases and J by 1 base, with 14 bases between. The CDR3 length is 15 residues. The CDR3 loop reads CASSSTGRSNTEAFF. As DNA, the CDR3 is TGTGCCAGCAGTTCTACAGGGAGGTCGAACACTGAAGCTTTCTTT.

V is TRBV2 and J is TRBJ1-6, with a possible D match to TRBD1 (6 bases). CDR3 size: 15 residues. Per the germline V gene, CDR1 is SNHLY and CDR2 is FYNNEI. Trimming removed 6 bases from V and 2 bases from J, with 11 bases in between. CDR3: CASRPTGTYNSPLHF. As DNA, the CDR3 is TGTGCCAGCAGACCAACAGGGACCTATAATTCACCCCTCCACTTT.